The next 26 T cell receptor beta chains were all read from a single sample in a study of identical twins. TCRdb re-called the 5' RACE reads through MiXCR, storing one row per CDR3 protein. Of hundreds of thousands of distinct CDR3 sequences listed, around a sixth are singletons. The sample also formed part of further work on T cells expressing NK-cell markers.

The specimen sequenced was PBMCs. The receptors derive from a woman aged 18-29 years in good health.

The CDR3: CASSFDRAEQYF. CDR3 DNA sequence: TGTGCCAGCAGTTTCGACAGGGCCGAGCAGTACTTC. This chain uses TRBV6-5 with TRBJ2-7, with 7 bases that match TRBD1. The CDR3 runs to 12 residues. Germline-derived CDR1 and CDR2 are MNHEY and SVGAGI. Losses at the gene ends were 4 bases for V and 6 bases for J; bases not matched to a gene: 3.

The chain couples TRBV29-1 to TRBJ2-2; TRBD2 might be the D (6 bases). The CDR3 loop spans 13 amino acids. V was pared by 4 bases and J by 3 bases, with 9 bases between. The germline V gene encodes CDR1 SQVTM and CDR2 ANQGSEA. The CDR3 sequence: CSVALAYTGELFF. The CDR3 bases are TGCAGCGTTGCACTAGCATACACCGGGGAGCTGTTTTTT.

This clonotype was counted ten times or more. The rearrangement joins TRBV6-5 to TRBJ2-1; TRBD1 matches at 8 bases. Looked up from germline, CDR1 is MNHEY and CDR2 is SVGAGI. The trim removed 2 bases at V and 7 bases at J, leaving 7 bases unmatched. This CDR3 is 15 amino acids long. CDR3 DNA: TGTGCCAGCAGTTACGGGGGACAGGCGCGTAATGAGCAGTTCTTC. Translation: CASSYGGQARNEQFF.

This rearrangement joins TRBV6-5 to TRBJ1-2, with TRBD1 identical over 7 bases. The ends lost 4 bases at V and 8 bases at J; junction bases unmatched: 10. This CDR3 comprises 14 residues. Looked up from germline, CDR1 is MNHEY and CDR2 is SVGAGI. The CDR3 sequence is CASSSAGTAGGYTF. The CDR3 DNA reads as TGTGCCAGCAGTTCCGCCGGGACAGCGGGGGGCTACACCTTC.

This clonotype was counted at least ten times. This sequence joins TRBV10-3 and TRBJ2-1; 10 bases are a match to TRBD2. This CDR3 has 16 amino acids. Unmatched junction bases numbered 11, after V lost 6 bases and J lost 6 bases. Germline values: CDR1 ENHRY, CDR2 SYGVKD. Here the CDR3 reads CAISLLAGSDSNEQFF. CDR3 sequence (DNA): TGTGCCATCAGCCTACTAGCGGGGTCCGACTCCAATGAGCAGTTCTTC.

This clonotype was observed at least ten times. The V and J genes are TRBV9 and TRBJ2-3; 8 bases map to TRBD2. The CDR3 runs to 15 residues. Trimming cost V 4 bases and J 5 bases; bases outside gene matches: 9. CDR1 and CDR2 (germline): SGDLS, YYNGEE. The DNA for the CDR3 is TGTGCCAGCAGCCCATTAGCGGGGAGAGTAGATACGCAGTATTTT. Its translation is CASSPLAGRVDTQYF.

A few counts support this clonotype. V gene TRBV5-1 combines with J gene TRBJ2-1, with no clear D. CDR1 is SGHRS, CDR2 YFSETQ, per germline. The CDR3 contains 15 residues. V was clipped by 1 base and J by 5 bases, with 13 bases between them. CDR3 loop: CASSLILTGDNEQFF. CDR3 nucleotide sequence: TGCGCCAGCAGCTTGATCCTGACGGGCGACAATGAGCAGTTCTTC.

Notes on this clonotype: This may be a read error, as it is one base from a much larger clone. The CDR3 end shows no conserved phenylalanine or tryptophan, and so a read error is likely. This chain uses TRBV11-2 with TRBJ2-7; 11 bases are shared with TRBD2. The CDR3 covers 16 residues. The germline V gene has CDR1 SGHAT and CDR2 FQNNGV. J gave up 2 bases and V 5 bases, and 8 bases lay outside the gene matches. The CDR3 is CASSHASGGRAYEQYS. The CDR3 nucleotides read TGTGCCAGCAGCCACGCTAGCGGGGGGCGTGCCTACGAGCAGTACTCC.

This clonotype occurred a few times. The chain is built from TRBV12-5 and TRBJ2-5; D is ambiguous. The CDR3 loop spans 12 amino acids. The germline V gene encodes CDR1 LGHNT and CDR2 FRNRAP. V was shortened by 4 bases and J by 3 bases, with 6 bases between the two germline ends. The CDR3: CASGYPEETQYF. CDR3 coding DNA: TGTGCTAGTGGTTACCCGGAAGAGACCCAGTACTTC.

CDR3 loop: CASSYSQGAAYNEQFF. The CDR3 DNA sequence: TGTGCCAGCAGTTACTCACAGGGGGCTGCCTACAATGAGCAGTTCTTC. The rearrangement links TRBV6-5 to TRBJ2-1; 9 bases are a match to TRBD1. CDR3 size: 16 residues. The ends lost 0 bases at V and 2 bases at J; junction bases unmatched: 2. Germline V gene sequence: CDR1 MNHEY, CDR2 SVGAGI.

This clonotype was observed a few times. The chain joins TRBV2 to TRBJ1-2, with D possibly being TRBD1 (5 bases). Germline assignment: CDR1 SNHLY and CDR2 FYNNEI. The CDR3 totals 9 residues. V was cut by 9 bases and J by 6 bases, with 5 bases left in between. DNA for the CDR3: TGTGCCAGGACAGATGGCTACACCTTC. It specifies CARTDGYTF.

This clonotype has more than one count but fewer than ten. The chain links TRBV7-2 to TRBJ2-7; D tentatively reads TRBD1 or TRBD2 (5 bases each). The CDR3 has 14 amino acids. Trimming pared 3 bases from V and 6 bases from J, leaving 15 bases between. In germline, CDR1 is SGHTA, CDR2 FQGNSA. This CDR3 is CASSLGPGTGEQYF. The CDR3 region has the DNA TGTGCCAGCAGCTTGGGGCCAGGGACGGGCGAGCAGTACTTC.

V gene TRBV20-1 combines with J gene TRBJ2-7; 10 nucleotides line up with TRBD1. The germline V gene encodes CDR1 DFQATT and CDR2 SNEGSKA (reference sequence). V dropped 0 bases and J dropped 5; count of bases not matched to a gene: 7. The CDR3 runs to 15 residues. CDR3 residues: CSARDPGQGIDEQYF. In DNA, the CDR3 is TGCAGTGCTAGAGATCCGGGACAGGGGATCGACGAGCAGTACTTC.

V and J are TRBV20-1 and TRBJ2-7; TRBD1 might be the D (6 bases). Germline V gene data show CDR1 as DFQATT and CDR2 as SNEGSKA (reference sequence). With 0 bases removed from V and 7 bases from J, the gap between germline ends came to 19 bases. The CDR3 totals 15 residues. The CDR3 spells CSARDLAAPRGEQYF. DNA for the CDR3: TGCAGTGCTAGAGATCTCGCGGCCCCTAGGGGGGAGCAGTACTTC.

The chain links TRBV27 to TRBJ2-1, with 7 bases matching TRBD2. The V gene's germline CDR1 is MNHEY and CDR2 SMNVEV (reference sequence). With 5 bases clipped from V and 4 bases from J, the junction kept 14 bases outside the gene matches. CDR3 length equals 17 residues. The CDR3 region is CASSLRIGTTYYNEQFF. CDR3 sequence (DNA): TGTGCCAGCAGTCTCCGAATCGGGACTACCTATTACAATGAGCAGTTCTTC.

This sequence joins TRBV6-1 and TRBJ2-1, with D unresolved. This CDR3 has 15 residues. In germline, CDR1 is MNHNS, CDR2 SASEGT. Trimming removed 7 bases at V and 4 bases at J, with 17 bases between. CDR3 protein: CASIPRSGGYNEQFF. The CDR3 bases are TGTGCCAGCATTCCACGGTCGGGTGGTTACAATGAGCAGTTCTTC.

This clonotype came up a few times. The V call is TRBV4-2, the J call TRBJ2-3; D is unclear. The CDR3 totals 15 residues. V was pared by 0 bases and J by 0 bases, with 7 bases between. Germline loops: CDR1 LGHNA, CDR2 YNFKEQ. The chain's CDR3 is CASSQDFGSTDTQYF. CDR3 nucleotides: TGTGCCAGCAGCCAAGATTTCGGAAGCACAGATACGCAGTATTTT.

This clonotype has just a few counts. The gene calls are TRBV27 and TRBJ2-3; 8 nucleotides match TRBD1. After removal of 10 bases from V and 2 bases from J, the junction contained 14 bases not matched to a gene. The CDR3 is 16 residues long. CDR1 and CDR2 (germline): MNHEY, SMNVEV (reference sequence). CDR3: CATLKSRDRNTDTQYF. The CDR3 nucleotides read TGTGCCACCCTTAAGTCCCGGGACAGGAACACAGATACGCAGTATTTT.

In this sample, this clonotype turned up a few times. This rearrangement joins TRBV27 to TRBJ2-3; D perhaps matches TRBD2 (6 bases). Germline CDR1 and CDR2: MNHEY and SMNVEV (reference sequence). This CDR3 spans 14 amino acids. V shed 5 bases and J shed 2 bases, with 11 bases lying between them. The CDR3 coding sequence is TGTGCCAGCAGTCGGGTAGCGGTCACAGATACGCAGTATTTT. This gives the protein CASSRVAVTDTQYF.

The chain employs TRBV11-2 and TRBJ2-5; 7 bases agree with TRBD1. Per the germline V gene, CDR1 is SGHAT and CDR2 is FQNNGV. The V segment lost 7 bases and the J segment 1 base; nucleotides outside the gene matches: 6. The CDR3 loop spans 14 amino acids. CDR3 in DNA: TGTGCCAGCACGCCGGGGACAGTCCAAGAGACCCAGTACTTC. It is translated as CASTPGTVQETQYF.

This clonotype was counted a few times. CDR3 loop: CSVETSGIQENEQFF. CDR3 DNA: TGCAGCGTTGAAACTAGCGGGATACAAGAGAATGAGCAGTTCTTC. This chain links TRBV29-1 with TRBJ2-1, with 10 bases identical to TRBD2. V lost 2 bases, J lost 7 bases, and 8 bases stayed unmatched. The CDR3 runs 15 residues. Germline loops: CDR1 SQVTM, CDR2 ANQGSEA.

This chain joins TRBV5-1 and TRBJ1-1, with D hard to call. Germline lookup yields CDR1 SGHRS and CDR2 YFSETQ. V was pared by 3 bases and J by 7 bases, with 10 bases between. CDR3 length: 12 residues. The chain's CDR3 is CASSSGPSEAFF. For the CDR3, the DNA is TGCGCCAGCAGCTCAGGACCGAGTGAAGCTTTCTTT.

The sample holds a few counts of this clonotype. The chain employs TRBV20-1 and TRBJ2-7; perhaps TRBD2 as D (6 bases). Trimming removed 3 bases from V and 0 bases from J, with 15 bases in between. Germline V gene lookup returns CDR1 DFQATT and CDR2 SNEGSKA (reference sequence). The CDR3 is made up of 15 amino acids. The CDR3 spells CSASARGGVSYEQYF. The CDR3 bases are TGCAGTGCTAGTGCAAGAGGCGGGGTCTCCTACGAGCAGTACTTC.

V is TRBV7-2 and J is TRBJ2-1; D is unresolved. The CDR3 length is 15 residues. Germline CDR1 reads SGHTA; CDR2 reads FQGNSA. V lost 1 base and J 6 bases, leaving 13 bases between the germline ends. The CDR3 protein is CASSLVAGFGNEQFF. Here the CDR3 DNA reads TGTGCCAGCAGCTTAGTTGCAGGATTCGGCAATGAGCAGTTCTTC.

The chain uses TRBV12-3 or TRBV12-4 and TRBJ2-1; TRBD2 matches at 9 bases. V lost 6 bases and J lost 12; bases outside the gene matches: 6. This CDR3 has 12 residues. The CDR3 protein is CASRRTSGSQFF. The CDR3 DNA sequence: TGTGCCAGCAGGCGTACTAGCGGGTCGCAGTTCTTC.

This clonotype showed up just a few times. This sequence joins TRBV20-1 and TRBJ2-7; 8 bases agree with TRBD1. The CDR3 spans 15 residues. The germline V gene has CDR1 DFQATT and CDR2 SNEGSKA (reference sequence). The junction had 14 bases not matched to a gene; V was cut back by 6 bases and J by 4 bases. The CDR3 loop is CSALRQGTSLYEQYF. Written as DNA, the CDR3 is TGCAGTGCGCTTCGACAGGGGACGTCTCTATACGAGCAGTACTTC.